The next 22 T cell receptor beta chains were all read from a single sample in a study of cytomegalovirus exposure and HLA in healthy donors. This PCR relied on a set of 60 Vbeta primers and 13 Jbeta primers. TCRdb's copy holds only in-frame clones and misses some; the assay was immunoSEQ multiplex PCR. The sample includes about 35,000 clones, roughly 90% of them seen just once. The sequenced sample consisted of PBMCs. These receptors all come from a woman in her late teens or twenties in good health and CMV-seronegative.

The chain recombines TRBV4-2 with TRBJ2-3; 12 nucleotides line up with TRBD2. Losses at the gene ends were 3 bases for V and 4 bases for J; bases not matched to a gene: 5. The germline gives CDR1 LGHNA, CDR2 YNFKEQ. This CDR3 spans 16 amino acids. CDR3 sequence (DNA): TGTGCCAGCAGCCAGCTAGCGGGAGGGTGGTCAGATACGCAGTATTTT. This sequence encodes CASSQLAGGWSDTQYF.

This chain uses TRBV7-6 with TRBJ2-7; 13 bases map to TRBD2. The V segment lost 5 bases and the J segment 3 bases; nucleotides outside the gene matches: 13. Germline V CDR1 and CDR2: SGHVS, FNYEAQ. The CDR3 contains 18 residues. The CDR3 protein is CASSPHGTSGAANYEQYF. The CDR3 nucleotides read TGTGCCAGCAGCCCACACGGGACTAGCGGGGCCGCGAACTACGAGCAGTACTTC.

The CDR3 spells CASSLVGHPNQPQHF. As DNA, the CDR3 is TGTGCCAGCAGCTTGGTGGGACACCCAAATCAGCCCCAGCATTTT. The rearrangement links TRBV5-8 to TRBJ1-5; TRBD1 might be the D (6 bases). The germline CDR1 and CDR2 sequences are SGHTS and YDEGEE. There are 15 residues in the CDR3. The V end lost 0 bases, the J end lost 4 bases, and 11 bases lay between the germline ends.

This chain links TRBV14 with TRBJ2-7; no firm D call. This CDR3 has 11 amino acids. Between the trimmed V and J ends, which lost 2 bases and 4 bases, there was a span of 3 bases. The germline V gene encodes CDR1 SGHDN and CDR2 FVKESK. The CDR3 protein is CASSQTYEQYF. The CDR3 nucleotides are TGTGCCAGCAGCCAAACATACGAGCAGTACTTC.

There are a few counts of this clone. The chain is built from TRBV6-1 and TRBJ2-1; 7 bases map to TRBD2. V lost 3 bases and J lost 0; bases outside the gene matches: 5. The CDR3 loop spans 16 amino acids. Germline-derived CDR1 and CDR2 are MNHNS and SASEGT. In nucleotides, the CDR3 is TGTGCCAGCAGTGACCGGGGGGAGCTCTCCTACAATGAGCAGTTCTTC. Its protein is CASSDRGELSYNEQFF.

The gene calls are TRBV29-1 and TRBJ2-3; possible D gene TRBD2, 6 bases. This CDR3 has 15 residues. Germline-derived CDR1 and CDR2 are SQVTM and ANQGSEA. With 7 bases removed from V and 1 base from J, the gap between germline ends came to 18 bases. The CDR3 bases are TGCAGCGACGTGGACCTAGCGACGGGCACAGATACGCAGTATTTT. It encodes CSDVDLATGTDTQYF.

The chain joins TRBV28 to TRBJ1-5, with D tentatively TRBD1 (6 bases). Germline V gene data show CDR1 as MDHEN and CDR2 as SYDVKM. The CDR3 is made up of 17 amino acids. Trimming cost V 8 bases and J 2 bases, with 22 bases left between them. The CDR3 bases are TGTGCCAGCCAGGATAGGGCCGCAGGGGTGGGCAATCAGCCCCAGCATTTT. Its protein product is CASQDRAAGVGNQPQHF.

V usage is TRBV5-1 and J usage is TRBJ2-1, with TRBD2 matching 8 bases. The length of the CDR3 is 15 residues. With 4 bases clipped from V and 4 bases from J, the junction kept 7 bases outside the gene matches. Germline CDR1 and CDR2: SGHRS and YFSETQ. In DNA, the CDR3 is TGCGCCAGCAGCCCCGGGACTAGACCTTACAATGAGCAGTTCTTC. It is translated as CASSPGTRPYNEQFF.

This clone came up once. The genes are TRBV28 and TRBJ1-5, with 8 bases lining up with TRBD1. With V trimmed by 3 bases and J by 6 bases, 10 bases remained unmatched. The germline CDR1 and CDR2 sequences are MDHEN and SYDVKM. The CDR3 covers 16 residues. CDR3 in amino acids: CASSFRRQGTVQPQHF. In DNA, the CDR3 is TGTGCCAGCAGTTTTCGACGACAGGGGACGGTTCAGCCCCAGCATTTT. Combining the CDR3 with reference TRBV28 and TRBJ1-5 gives the whole variable domain DVKVTQSSRYLVKRTGEKVFLECVQDMDHENMFWYRQDPGLGLRLIYFSYDVKMKEKGDIPEGYSVSREKKERFSLILESASTNQTSMYLCASSFRRQGTVQPQHFGDGTRLSIL.

The chain couples TRBV19 to TRBJ2-1; no clear D. CDR3 length: 16 amino acids. The germline V and J ends were trimmed by 0 bases and 0 bases, with 9 bases remaining between them. Germline V CDR1 and CDR2: LNHDA, SQIVND (reference sequence). The CDR3, as DNA: TGTGCCAGTAGTATAGATAGCACCAGCTCCTACAATGAGCAGTTCTTC. Its translation is CASSIDSTSSYNEQFF.

This sequence joins TRBV10-3 and TRBJ1-1; D perhaps matches TRBD1 (6 bases). Germline lookup yields CDR1 ENHRY and CDR2 SYGVKD. V lost 3 bases to trimming and J lost 0 bases, with 14 bases between them. The CDR3 extends over 16 amino acids. CDR3 nucleotide sequence: TGTGCCATCAGTGAAATACAGGGAATGATGAACACTGAAGCTTTCTTT. Its translation: CAISEIQGMMNTEAFF.

The J gene is TRBJ2-5, the V gene TRBV9; D is perhaps TRBD2 (6 bases). Deletions cut 6 bases from V and 3 bases from J, with 12 bases between. The CDR3 sequence is 13 residues long. The germline V gene encodes CDR1 SGDLS and CDR2 YYNGEE. The CDR3 nucleotides are TGTGCCAGCAACGGGAGAGGGAAAGAGACCCAGTACTTC. Amino acids: CASNGRGKETQYF.

This chain uses TRBV7-9 with TRBJ2-3, with 8 bases matching TRBD2. CDR1 is SEHNR and CDR2 is FQNEAQ in the germline V gene (reference sequence). V lost 4 bases and J lost 5; bases outside the gene matches: 8. The CDR3 totals 15 residues. The CDR3 protein is CASSSLAGQKDTQYF. The CDR3 coding sequence is TGTGCCAGCAGCTCCTTAGCGGGGCAAAAAGATACGCAGTATTTT.

The rearrangement uses TRBV4-2 and TRBJ2-3, with 13 bases identical to TRBD2. Losses at the gene ends were 1 base for V and 5 bases for J; bases not matched to a gene: 3. This CDR3 is 16 amino acids long. Looked up from germline, CDR1 is LGHNA and CDR2 is YNFKEQ. The CDR3 reads CASSQGTSGSLDTQYF. The DNA of the CDR3 is TGTGCCAGCAGCCAAGGGACTAGCGGGAGCTTAGATACGCAGTATTTT.

This clone was found once. The CDR3 region has the DNA TGTGCCAGCAGTAAAACTAGCGGGTCCATCGATACGCAGTATTTT. Amino acids: CASSKTSGSIDTQYF. This chain connects TRBV7-3 to TRBJ2-3; TRBD2 matches 9 bases. Trimming removed 6 bases from V and 6 bases from J; junction bases left unmatched: 10. The CDR3 totals 15 residues. The germline V gene has CDR1 SGHTA and CDR2 FQGTGA.

This rearrangement joins TRBV11-2 to TRBJ2-7; D ambiguous. Trimming removed 5 bases at V and 5 bases at J, with 16 bases between. Germline V gene sequence: CDR1 SGHAT, CDR2 FQNNGV. The CDR3 consists of 14 residues. The CDR3 here is CASSRNRLADEQYF. The CDR3 DNA sequence: TGTGCCAGCAGCCGAAATCGTTTGGCGGACGAGCAGTACTTC.

V is TRBV27 and J is TRBJ2-5; D perhaps matches TRBD1 (5 bases). The germline V and J ends were trimmed by 2 bases and 0 bases, with 19 bases remaining between them. The CDR3 sequence is 18 residues long. The germline V gene encodes CDR1 MNHEY and CDR2 SMNVEV (reference sequence). CDR3 nucleotides: TGTGCCAGCAGTTTAAGGGCTCAGGGCCACGACTACCAAGAGACCCAGTACTTC. It encodes CASSLRAQGHDYQETQYF.

The table lists this clone with a count of one. The J gene is TRBJ1-4, the V gene TRBV6-5; D uncertain. This CDR3 is built from 15 residues. Looked up from germline, CDR1 is MNHEY and CDR2 is SVGAGI. The ends were cut back, 4 bases at V and 0 bases at J, with 9 bases in the middle. The CDR3, as DNA: TGTGCCAGCAGTTTTGGCGGTGCAACTAATGAAAAACTGTTTTTT. Translated: CASSFGGATNEKLFF.

The chain is built from TRBV7-7 and TRBJ2-1; 9 bases are a match to TRBD2. Germline lookup yields CDR1 SSHAT and CDR2 FNYEAQ (reference sequence). The CDR3 loop spans 15 amino acids. The J segment lost 4 bases and the V segment lost 5 bases, leaving 6 bases of the junction unmatched. CDR3 in DNA: TGTGCCAGCAGCAAAACTAGCGGGCCATACAATGAGCAGTTCTTC. It encodes CASSKTSGPYNEQFF.

V is TRBV5-1 and J is TRBJ2-3; the D is unclear. Deletions cut 4 bases from V and 2 bases from J, with 8 bases between. The CDR3 runs 13 residues. The germline CDR1 and CDR2 sequences are SGHRS and YFSETQ. The DNA for the CDR3 is TGCGCCAGCAGCCCGAGTAACACAGATACGCAGTATTTT. Translation: CASSPSNTDTQYF.

The chain has TRBV5-1 and TRBJ2-5, with 12 bases identical to TRBD2. Germline V gives CDR1 SGHRS, CDR2 YFSETQ. Trimming removed 0 bases from V and 0 bases from J; junction bases left unmatched: 9. CDR3 size: 19 residues. This chain's CDR3 is CASSLARTSGMVYQETQYF. CDR3 DNA: TGCGCCAGCAGCTTGGCCCGGACTAGCGGGATGGTGTACCAAGAGACCCAGTACTTC.

The genes are TRBV11-2 and TRBJ2-3, with 8 bases that match TRBD2. The CDR3 consists of 16 residues. The J segment lost 0 bases and the V segment lost 4 bases, leaving 6 bases of the junction unmatched. Germline V lookup: CDR1 SGHAT, CDR2 FQNNGV. The CDR3 reads CASSSGGGGSTDTQYF. The CDR3 nucleotides are TGTGCCAGCAGCTCGGGGGGGGGCGGAAGCACAGATACGCAGTATTTT.